This T cell receptor (beta chain) was retrieved from a study of CD8 T cells in Susac syndrome. The study's findings and limits: The total CD8+ repertoires contained roughly 17 Susac-specific public clones, and the CD8+ TEMRA repertoires contained about 5.

This clonotype was seen more than once but under ten times. The antigen is not known. Roughly 0.45 to 1 ug RNA was reverse transcribed with random hexamers. Via MiXCR, TCRdb re-called the immunoSEQ multiplex PCR reads, giving one row per CDR3 protein. In the table there are about 76,000 distinct CDR3 sequences, approximately 93% of which are singletons. The CDR3 spans 13 residues. CDR1 is KGHSH, CDR2 LQKENI, per germline. V shed 8 bases, J shed 0 bases, and the junction held 3 bases outside the gene matches. From blood CD8+ and CD4+ T cells, TCR beta sequences were generated. Recently defined diagnostic criteria for definite or probable disease were fulfilled by Susac syndrome patients. Negative isolation was used for CD8+ and CD4+ T cells and FACS enrichment for TEMRA cells.

The chain recombines TRBV18 with TRBJ1-1; 7 positions agree with TRBD1. Specimen: CD8+ T cells from PBMCs. The TCR was taken from a human donor with Susac syndrome. The CDR3 coding sequence is TGTGCCAGCCGGGGACAGCTGAACACTGAAGCTTTCTTT. Encoded protein: CASRGQLNTEAFF.